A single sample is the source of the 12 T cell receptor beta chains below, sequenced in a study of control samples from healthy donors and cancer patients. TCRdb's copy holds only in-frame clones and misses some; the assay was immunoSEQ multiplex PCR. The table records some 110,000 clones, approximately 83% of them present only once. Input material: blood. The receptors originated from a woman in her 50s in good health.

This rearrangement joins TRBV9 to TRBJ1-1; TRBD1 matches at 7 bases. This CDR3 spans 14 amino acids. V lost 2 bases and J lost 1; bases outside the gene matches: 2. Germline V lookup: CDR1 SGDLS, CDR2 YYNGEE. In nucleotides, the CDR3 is TGTGCCAGCAGCGTTCAGGGGGGGAACACTGAAGCTTTCTTT. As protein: CASSVQGGNTEAFF.

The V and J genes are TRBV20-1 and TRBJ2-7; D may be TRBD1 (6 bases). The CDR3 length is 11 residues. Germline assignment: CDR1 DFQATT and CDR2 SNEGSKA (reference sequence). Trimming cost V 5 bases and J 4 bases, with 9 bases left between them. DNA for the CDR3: TGCAGTGCTTGGACAGCGTACGAGCAGTACTTC. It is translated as CSAWTAYEQYF.

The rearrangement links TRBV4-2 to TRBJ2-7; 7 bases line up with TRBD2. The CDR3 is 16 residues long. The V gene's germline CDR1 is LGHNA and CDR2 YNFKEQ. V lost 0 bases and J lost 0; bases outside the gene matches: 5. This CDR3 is CASSQDGASGSYEQYF. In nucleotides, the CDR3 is TGTGCCAGCAGCCAAGATGGGGCTAGCGGCTCCTACGAGCAGTACTTC.

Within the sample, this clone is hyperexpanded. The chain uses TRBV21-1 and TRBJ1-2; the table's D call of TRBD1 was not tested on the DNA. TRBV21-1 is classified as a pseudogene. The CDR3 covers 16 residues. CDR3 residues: CASIPVVRQSALGYTF. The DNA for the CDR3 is TGTGCCAGCATCCCTGTCGTCAGACAGTCGGCCTTGGGCTACACCTTC.

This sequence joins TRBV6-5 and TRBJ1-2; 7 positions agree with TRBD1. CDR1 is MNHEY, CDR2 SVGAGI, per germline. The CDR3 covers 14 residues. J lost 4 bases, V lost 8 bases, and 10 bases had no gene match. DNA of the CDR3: TGTGCCAGCTCCCGGGCAGGGGGTGCCTATGGCTACACCTTC. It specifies CASSRAGGAYGYTF.

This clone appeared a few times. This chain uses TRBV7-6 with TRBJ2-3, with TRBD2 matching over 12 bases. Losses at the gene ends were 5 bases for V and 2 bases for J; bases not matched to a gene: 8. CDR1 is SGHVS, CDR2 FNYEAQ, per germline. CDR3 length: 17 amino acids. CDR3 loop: CASSPRASGGVTDTQYF. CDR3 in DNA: TGTGCCAGCAGCCCGCGGGCTAGCGGGGGGGTCACAGATACGCAGTATTTT.

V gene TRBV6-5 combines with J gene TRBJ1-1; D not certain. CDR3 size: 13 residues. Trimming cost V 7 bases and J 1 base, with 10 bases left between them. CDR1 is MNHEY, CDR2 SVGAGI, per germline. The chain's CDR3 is CASIVTWNTEAFF. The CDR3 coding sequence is TGTGCCAGCATCGTGACATGGAACACTGAAGCTTTCTTT.

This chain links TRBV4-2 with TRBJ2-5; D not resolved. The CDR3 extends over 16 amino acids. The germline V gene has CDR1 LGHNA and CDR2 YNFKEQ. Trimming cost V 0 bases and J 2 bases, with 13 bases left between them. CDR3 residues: CASSQDLAANQETQYF. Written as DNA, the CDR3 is TGTGCCAGCAGCCAAGATTTGGCGGCAAATCAAGAGACCCAGTACTTC.

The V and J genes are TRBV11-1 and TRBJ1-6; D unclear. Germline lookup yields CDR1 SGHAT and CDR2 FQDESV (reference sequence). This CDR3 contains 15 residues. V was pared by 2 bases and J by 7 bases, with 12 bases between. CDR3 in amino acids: CASSLSSKTNSPLHF. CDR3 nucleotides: TGTGCCAGCAGCTTAAGTTCTAAAACGAATTCACCCCTCCACTTT.

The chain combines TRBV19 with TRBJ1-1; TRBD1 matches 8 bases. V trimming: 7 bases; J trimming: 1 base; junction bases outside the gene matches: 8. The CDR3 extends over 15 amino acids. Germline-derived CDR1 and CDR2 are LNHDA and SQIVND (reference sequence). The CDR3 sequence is CASTDRGIGNTEAFF. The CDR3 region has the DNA TGTGCCAGTACCGACAGGGGAATCGGGAACACTGAAGCTTTCTTT. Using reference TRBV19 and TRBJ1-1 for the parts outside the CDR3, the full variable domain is DGGITQSPKYLFRKEGQNVTLSCEQNLNHDAMYWYRQDPGQGLRLIYYSQIVNDFQKGDIAEGYSVSREKKESFPLTVTSAQKNPTAFYLCASTDRGIGNTEAFFGQGTRLTVV.

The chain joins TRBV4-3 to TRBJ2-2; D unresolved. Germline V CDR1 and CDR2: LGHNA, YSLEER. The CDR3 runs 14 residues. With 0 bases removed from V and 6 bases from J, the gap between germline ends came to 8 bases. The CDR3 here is CASSQDPRAGELFF. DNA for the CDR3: TGCGCCAGCAGCCAAGATCCTAGGGCCGGGGAGCTGTTTTTT.

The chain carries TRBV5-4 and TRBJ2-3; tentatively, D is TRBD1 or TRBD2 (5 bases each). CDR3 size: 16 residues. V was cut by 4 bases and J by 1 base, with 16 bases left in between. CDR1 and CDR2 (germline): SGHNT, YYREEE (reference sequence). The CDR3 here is CASSRGRDGRTDTQYF. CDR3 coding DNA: TGTGCCAGCAGCCGCGGCCGGGACGGACGCACAGATACGCAGTATTTT.